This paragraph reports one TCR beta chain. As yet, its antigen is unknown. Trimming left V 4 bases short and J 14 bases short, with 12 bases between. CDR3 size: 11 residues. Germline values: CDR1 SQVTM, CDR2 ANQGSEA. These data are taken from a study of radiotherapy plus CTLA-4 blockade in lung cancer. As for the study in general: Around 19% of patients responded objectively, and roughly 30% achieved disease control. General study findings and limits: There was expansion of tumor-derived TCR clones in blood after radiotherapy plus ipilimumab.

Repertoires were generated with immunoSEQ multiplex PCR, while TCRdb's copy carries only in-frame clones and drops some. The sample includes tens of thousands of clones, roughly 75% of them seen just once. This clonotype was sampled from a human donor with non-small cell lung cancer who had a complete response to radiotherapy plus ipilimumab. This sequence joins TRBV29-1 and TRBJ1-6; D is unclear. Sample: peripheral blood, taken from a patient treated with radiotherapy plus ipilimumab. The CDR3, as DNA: TGCAGCGTTGTGGGTGTGTTCGCCCTCCACTTT. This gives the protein CSVVGVFALHF. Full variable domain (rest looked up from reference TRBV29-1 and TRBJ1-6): SAVISQKPSRDICQRGTSLTIQCQVDSQVTMMFWYRQQPGQSLTLIATANQGSEATYESGFVIDKFPISRPNLTFSTLTVSNMSPEDSSIYLCSVVGVFALHFGNGTRLTVT.